The 21 T cell receptor beta chains in this list originate from one sample, sequenced in a study of cytomegalovirus exposure and HLA in healthy donors. It was with 60 Vbeta and 13 Jbeta primers that the PCR ran. Profiled with immunoSEQ multiplex PCR; TCRdb holds only in-frame clones, not every one. Here the sample spans 55,000 to 75,000 clones, about 90% being singletons. Specimen: PBMCs. The receptors come from a man aged 18 to 29 in good health and CMV-seronegative.

A single count supports this clone. The chain couples TRBV5-4 to TRBJ1-1; tentative D call: TRBD1 (5 bases). CDR1 is SGHNT and CDR2 is YYREEE in the germline V gene (reference sequence). V gave up 2 bases and J gave up 0 bases, with 17 bases separating them. CDR3 length: 17 amino acids. The CDR3: CASSFLDLGDLNTEAFF. The CDR3 coding sequence is TGTGCCAGCAGCTTCTTGGACCTTGGGGACTTGAACACTGAAGCTTTCTTT.

This rearrangement joins TRBV28 to TRBJ2-5; TRBD1 matches at 9 bases. CDR1 is MDHEN, CDR2 SYDVKM, per germline. Losses at the gene ends were 1 base for V and 6 bases for J; bases not matched to a gene: 6. The CDR3 contains 15 residues. The CDR3 loop is CASSLSTGQGKTQYF. For the CDR3, the DNA is TGTGCCAGCAGTTTATCTACTGGACAGGGGAAGACCCAGTACTTC.

The rearrangement uses TRBV5-1 and TRBJ1-3; maybe TRBD1 (5 bases). Between the trimmed V and J ends, which lost 4 bases and 1 base, there was a span of 9 bases. The CDR3 loop spans 14 amino acids. CDR1 and CDR2 (germline): SGHRS, YFSETQ. This CDR3 is CASSPGESGNTIYF. DNA of the CDR3: TGCGCCAGCAGCCCGGGGGAGTCTGGAAACACCATATATTTT.

This chain links TRBV5-4 with TRBJ1-1, with D tentatively TRBD1 (6 bases). Trimming took off 4 bases at V and 4 bases at J, with 20 bases between the two ends. CDR1 is SGHNT and CDR2 is YYREEE in the germline V gene (reference sequence). This CDR3 is built from 16 residues. CDR3 bases: TGTGCCAGCAGCCTACAGGGTCCAGGGGTGAGCACTGAAGCTTTCTTT. Protein product: CASSLQGPGVSTEAFF.

CDR3 residues: CASSPFGEANTIYF. CDR3 nucleotides: TGTGCCAGCAGCCCTTTCGGAGAAGCCAACACCATATATTTT. The gene calls are TRBV6-5 and TRBJ1-3; no reliable D call. Trimming took off 6 bases at V and 7 bases at J, with 16 bases between the two ends. CDR1 is MNHEY, CDR2 SVGAGI, per germline. There are 14 residues in the CDR3.

This clone appeared once. V usage is TRBV28 and J usage is TRBJ1-2; D is unclear. V was shortened by 2 bases and J by 3 bases, with 7 bases between the two germline ends. The germline V gene has CDR1 MDHEN and CDR2 SYDVKM. This CDR3 has 13 residues. The CDR3 sequence is CASSLEQHYGYTF. As DNA, the CDR3 is TGTGCCAGCAGTTTAGAACAGCACTATGGCTACACCTTC.

V usage is TRBV19 and J usage is TRBJ2-3; possibly TRBD2 for D (6 bases). CDR3 length: 14 residues. Germline CDR1 LNHDA, CDR2 SQIVND (reference sequence). The germline V and J ends were trimmed by 5 bases and 3 bases, with 12 bases remaining between them. The DNA of the CDR3 is TGTGCCAGTAGTTCAAACCGGGGGACAGATACGCAGTATTTT. Translating it yields CASSSNRGTDTQYF.

The chain couples TRBV7-8 to TRBJ2-3; D might be TRBD2 (6 bases). Trimming stripped 3 bases from V and 3 bases from J, with 13 bases between. This CDR3 spans 15 amino acids. Germline lookup yields CDR1 SGHVS and CDR2 FQNEAQ. This CDR3 reads CASSFNAGRTDTQYF. The DNA for the CDR3 is TGTGCCAGCAGCTTTAACGCGGGGAGAACAGATACGCAGTATTTT.

The chain uses TRBV6-5 and TRBJ2-1; 7 bases are shared with TRBD2. CDR1 MNHEY and CDR2 SVGAGI come from the germline V gene. The CDR3 length is 14 residues. J gave up 8 bases and V 5 bases, and 9 bases lay outside the gene matches. In nucleotides, the CDR3 is TGTGCCAGCAGTGGGGAGGGAGGCAACGATGAGCAGTTCTTC. It yields the protein CASSGEGGNDEQFF.

The chain couples TRBV7-3 to TRBJ2-2; a possible D gene is TRBD1 (6 bases). The CDR3 runs 14 residues. Trimming pared 3 bases from V and 4 bases from J, leaving 9 bases between. Germline values: CDR1 SGHTA, CDR2 FQGTGA. The CDR3 DNA is TGTGCCAGCAGCTTCCAGGGGATCACCGGGGAGCTGTTTTTT. It is translated as CASSFQGITGELFF.

The CDR3 here is CAWSALAGKINEQFF. The CDR3 bases are TGTGCCTGGAGTGCACTAGCGGGGAAGATCAATGAGCAGTTCTTC. This sequence joins TRBV30 and TRBJ2-1; 10 nucleotides align to TRBD2. Losses at the gene ends were 1 base for V and 6 bases for J; bases not matched to a gene: 6. Germline CDR1 is GTSNPN and CDR2 is SVGIG (reference sequence). This CDR3 spans 15 amino acids.

The V and J genes are TRBV4-2 and TRBJ2-3; D not certain. V was clipped by 3 bases and J by 3 bases, with 10 bases between them. CDR3 length: 14 residues. Germline V CDR1 and CDR2: LGHNA, YNFKEQ. For the CDR3, the DNA is TGTGCCAGCAGCCACCGACTGGAGACAGATACGCAGTATTTT. This translates into CASSHRLETDTQYF.

The rearrangement joins TRBV5-4 to TRBJ2-7; 7 bases fit TRBD2. This CDR3 region has 15 residues. The V gene's germline CDR1 is SGHNT and CDR2 YYREEE (reference sequence). Trimming removed 6 bases from V and 3 bases from J; junction bases left unmatched: 12. CDR3 loop: CASTLDGGGNYEQYF. In DNA, the CDR3 is TGTGCCAGCACCCTCGATGGCGGGGGTAACTACGAGCAGTACTTC.

The J gene is TRBJ1-6, the V gene TRBV10-3; TRBD1 matches at 8 bases. Losses at the gene ends were 6 bases for V and 7 bases for J; bases not matched to a gene: 2. Germline lookup yields CDR1 ENHRY and CDR2 SYGVKD. This CDR3 has 13 residues. The CDR3 reads CAIRQGVNSPLHF. The CDR3 region has the DNA TGTGCCATCAGACAGGGGGTCAATTCACCCCTCCACTTT.

The chain combines TRBV4-1 with TRBJ2-7; D perhaps matches TRBD2 (6 bases). Trimming pared 3 bases from V and 2 bases from J, leaving 14 bases between. This CDR3 is built from 15 residues. Germline assignment: CDR1 MGHRA and CDR2 YSYEKL. Written as DNA, the CDR3 is TGCGCCAGCAGCCAGGGCGGGGACGGGACCTACGAGCAGTACTTC. Translating it yields CASSQGGDGTYEQYF.

This clone was found a few times. V gene TRBV14 combines with J gene TRBJ1-2, with D perhaps TRBD1 (6 bases). Trimming cost V 0 bases and J 8 bases, with 16 bases left between them. This CDR3 spans 15 amino acids. The germline V gene encodes CDR1 SGHDN and CDR2 FVKESK. DNA of the CDR3: TGTGCCAGCAGCCAAGACAGGGGATCATGGGAAGGCTACACCTTC. Its translation is CASSQDRGSWEGYTF.

V is TRBV29-1 and J is TRBJ2-7; 7 bases align to TRBD1. CDR1 and CDR2 from the germline V gene are SQVTM and ANQGSEA. This CDR3 spans 14 amino acids. Losses at the gene ends were 6 bases for V and 0 bases for J; bases not matched to a gene: 8. The CDR3 loop reads CSVVGGRSSYEQYF. CDR3 coding DNA: TGCAGCGTCGTAGGGGGCAGGAGCTCCTACGAGCAGTACTTC.

This chain links TRBV25-1 with TRBJ2-2; 9 nucleotides match TRBD1. V was pared by 4 bases and J by 3 bases, with 0 bases of the junction left unmatched. The CDR3 extends over 14 amino acids. Germline CDR1 is MGHDK and CDR2 is SYGVNS. The CDR3 sequence is CASSGTGDTGELFF. The DNA for the CDR3 is TGTGCCAGCAGTGGGACAGGGGACACCGGGGAGCTGTTTTTT.

A note on this clone: Other DNA sequences from this sample encode an identical CDR3 as well. The chain carries TRBV19 and TRBJ1-1; D is unresolved. The V gene lost 1 base and the J gene lost 1 base, with 4 bases spanning the gap. CDR3 size: 13 residues. Per germline, CDR1 LNHDA and CDR2 SQIVND (reference sequence). DNA for the CDR3: TGTGCCAGTAGTATAGGAGGGAACACTGAAGCTTTCTTT. Its protein product is CASSIGGNTEAFF.

On this clone itself: Additional DNA sequences in this sample encode the identical CDR3. This chain joins TRBV6-5 and TRBJ1-6, with TRBD1 matching 8 bases. Germline assignment: CDR1 MNHEY and CDR2 SVGAGI. The CDR3 runs 15 residues. J gave up 6 bases and V 1 base, and 2 bases lay outside the gene matches. The CDR3 coding sequence is TGTGCCAGCAGTTACTTAGGACAGGGTAATTCACCCCTCCACTTT. Translating it yields CASSYLGQGNSPLHF.

On this clone itself: Mismatch with germline at one junction end may stem from a read error. This same CDR3 is encoded by further DNA sequences in the sample. The J gene is TRBJ2-7, the V gene TRBV4-1, with D tentatively TRBD1 (6 bases). The CDR3 covers 13 residues. Germline loops: CDR1 MGHRA, CDR2 YSYEKL. CDR3 in amino acids: CASSPGQPNEQYF. The CDR3 nucleotides are TGCGCCAGCAGCCCCGGACAGCCGAACGAGCAGTACTTT.